The 32 T cell receptor delta chains below come from one sample, sequenced in a study of γδ T cells in repeated Plasmodium falciparum infection. TCRdb reapplied CATT to the multiplex PCR reads. The data contain 45,000 to 70,000 delta-chain clones, approximately 1.5% of them singletons. Flow sorting of PBMC yielded separate Vgamma9/Vdelta2+ and Vdelta2-negative gammadelta T cell populations for bulk repertoire analysis. The specimen sequenced was gamma-delta T cells from blood. All receptors derive from a pool of human donors (malaria-infected and uninfected, not separated).

This clone was seen only a few times. Since a far larger clone is one base different, this is likely a read error. This same CDR3 is encoded by further DNA sequences in the sample. The chain carries TRDV1 and TRDJ1; 8 nucleotides match TRDD2. Trimming removed 3 bases from V and 1 base from J; junction bases left unmatched: 16. CDR1 is TSWWSYY, CDR2 QGS, per germline. This CDR3 comprises 19 residues. CDR3 region: CALGELHLPTKGSTDKLIF. For the CDR3, the DNA is TGTGCTCTTGGGGAGCTTCATCTTCCTACGAAGGGTTCCACCGATAAACTCATCTTT.

Concerning this clone itself: The protein that TCRdb holds for this DNA derives from a much larger clone and differs from the translated DNA at residue 17, which likely indicates a read error; the protein shown here is translated from the DNA. This chain uses TRAV38-2/DV8 with TRDJ1; 9 bases are a match to TRDD3. TCRdb records no J gene; here it was assigned by comparing the DNA to germline. This CDR3 is 23 amino acids long. Germline loops: CDR1 TSESDYY, CDR2 QEAYKQQN. Losses at the gene ends were 0 bases for V and 0 bases for J; bases not matched to a gene: 24. The CDR3 loop is CAYRSAFISWGMLAPPHTDKLIF. DNA for the CDR3: TGTGCTTATAGGAGCGCGTTCATCTCCTGGGGGATGCTCGCCCCCCCTCACACCGATAAACTCATCTTT.

Turning to this clone: A read error likely explains why the TCRdb protein, taken from a much larger clone, differs from this DNA's translation at residue 25; the protein shown is translated from the DNA. The V call is TRDV1, the J call TRDJ1, with 12 bases aligning to TRDD3. V dropped 5 bases and J dropped 9; count of bases not matched to a gene: 49. From germline, CDR1 is TSWWSYY and CDR2 QGS. The CDR3 totals 28 residues. The CDR3 DNA sequence: TGTGCTCTTGGGAACCAACGGACATTACGGGGGCTTACCTATTACTGGGGGATACAAAGAGAGTATACGCATGAACTCATCTTT. Translation gives CALGNQRTLRGLTYYWGIQREYTHELIF.

Of note for this clone: TCRdb lists the protein of a much larger clone for this DNA, which differs at residue 15, so this is likely a read error; the protein given here is translated from the DNA itself. This rearrangement joins TRDV1 to TRDJ1, with 11 bases that match TRDD3. In germline, CDR1 is TSWWSYY, CDR2 QGS. The CDR3 is made up of 22 amino acids. With 1 base clipped from V and 3 bases from J, the junction kept 22 bases outside the gene matches. As DNA, the CDR3 is TGTGCTCTTGGGGAACCCGTGAGGTCTTCCTACTGGGGGATAAGGGTGGCCGATAAACTCATCTTT. Amino acid sequence: CALGEPVRSSYWGIRVADKLIF.

Regarding this clone: A single base is all that separates this from a far larger clone, so a read error is likely. This sample includes further DNA sequences coding for the same CDR3. V is TRDV1 and J is TRDJ1, with a tentative D call TRDD2 (8 bases). The CDR3 contains 22 residues. The germline V gene has CDR1 TSWWSYY and CDR2 QGS. The CDR3 reads CALGEPDASYKTGDSRGDKLIF. CDR3 nucleotides: TGTGCTCTTGGGGAACCCGACGCTTCCTACAAAACTGGGGACTCTCGGGGCGATAAGCTCATCTTT.

This clone was observed a handful of times. A read error is likely here: a far larger clone is one base away. Within the sample, other DNA sequences also encode this same CDR3. CDR3 bases: TGTGCTCTTGGGGCACACGACCTTCCTACGTTCTGGGGGGCTCAGACTGATAAACTTATCTTT. Amino acid sequence: CALGAHDLPTFWGAQTDKLIF. For the V gene the call is TRDV1; the J gene has no call; TRDD3, the D gene given by the table, was not confirmed from the DNA. The V gene's germline CDR1 is TSWWSYY and CDR2 QGS. This CDR3 region has 21 residues.

Details on this clone: It differs at one base from a far larger clone, so likely a read error. This same CDR3 is encoded by further DNA sequences in the sample. V gene TRDV2 combines with J gene TRDJ1; TRDD3 aligns across 10 bases. The germline CDR1 and CDR2 sequences are GEAIGNYY and EKD. V shed 0 bases and J 3 bases; nucleotides not matched to a gene: 15. This CDR3 comprises 19 residues. CDR3 in amino acids: CACDTDPSLGDKGADKLIF. For the CDR3, the DNA is TGTGCCTGTGACACCGACCCATCCCTGGGGGATAAGGGGGCCGATAAACTCATCTTT.

Remarks on this clone: This likely reflects a read error, since a far larger clone is one base away. Different DNA sequences within this sample yield the same CDR3. V is TRDV1 and J is TRDJ1; D may be TRDD3 (6 bases). TCRdb is silent on the J gene; assignment here came from matching the DNA to germline. There are 18 residues in the CDR3. The V gene's germline CDR1 is TSWWSYY and CDR2 QGS. The CDR3 here is CALGDPRPTPLVTGKLIF. The CDR3, as DNA: TGTGCTCTGGGGGACCCTAGACCTACACCCCTGGTGACCGGTAAACTCATCTTT.

This clone came up many times. The likely explanation is a read error, given a far larger clone one base away. Other DNA sequences in this specimen translate into the identical CDR3. J is TRDJ1 and V is TRDV1, with 9 bases identical to TRDD3. Germline CDR1 reads TSWWSYY; CDR2 reads QGS. V was pared by 3 bases and J by 4 bases, with 12 bases of the junction left unmatched. CDR3 size: 17 residues. The CDR3 sequence is CALGDSTGIRYSDKLIF. The DNA for the CDR3 is TGTGCTCTTGGGGATTCCACGGGGATACGATACAGCGATAAACTCATCTTT.

This clone has a count of ten or more. A far larger clone lies a single base away; this is likely a read error. The same CDR3 is also encoded by other DNA sequences in this sample. The chain links TRDV1 to TRDJ1; TRDD2 might be the D (6 bases). The CDR3 totals 18 residues. Germline CDR1 TSWWSYY, CDR2 QGS. The CDR3 here is CALGEVGGIPSYTDKLIF. CDR3 bases: TGTGCTCTTGGGGAAGTGGGAGGGATCCCATCCTACACCGATAAGCTCATCTTT.

A few counts support this clone. This DNA translates differently at residue 5 from the TCRdb protein, which is that of a much larger clone; a read error is likely, and the protein shown is the DNA's own translation. The chain is built from TRDV1 and TRDJ1; tentatively, D is TRDD3 (7 bases). The J gene, not given by TCRdb, was assigned here from a germline match of the nucleotide sequence. The CDR3 is 20 residues long. The germline gives CDR1 TSWWSYY, CDR2 QGS. V lost 4 bases to trimming and J lost 0 bases, with 27 bases between them. DNA of the CDR3: TGTGCTCTTGGGGGAGTGTCCTACGGGGTGGGGGAGCAATACACCGATAAACTCATCTTT. This sequence encodes CALGGVSYGVGEQYTDKLIF.

This clone is labeled medium-sized (0.01 to 0.1%). The junction differs from germline at one of its ends, possibly a read error. J is TRDJ1 and V is TRDV1, with D maybe TRDD3 (7 bases). There are 17 residues in the CDR3. CDR1 and CDR2 from the germline V gene are TSWWSYY and QGS. DNA of the CDR3: TGTGCTCTTGGGGAAACGTCCTACTGGGGATCCACCTATAAACTCATCTTT. Protein sequence: CALGETSYWGSTYKLIF.

In its sample, this clone was seen many times. The TCRdb protein comes from a much larger clone and disagrees with this DNA's translation at residue 14, likely due to a read error; the protein given here is derived from the DNA. V gene TRDV3 combines with J gene TRDJ1, with TRDD3 matching 9 bases. CDR1 TVYSNPD and CDR2 GDNSRS come from the germline V gene (reference sequence). J was trimmed by 9 bases and V by 4 bases; bases with no gene match: 30. The CDR3 totals 19 residues. The CDR3 bases are TGTGCCTCCACTAATTCCCGCCCTTTCTACTGGGGGACCCAGAAAGAACTCATCTTT. This sequence encodes CASTNSRPFYWGTQKELIF.

This clone was detected a few times. The likely explanation is a read error, given a far larger clone one base away. The sample carries other DNA sequences with the same CDR3. J is TRDJ2 and V is TRDV1; D may be TRDD3 (5 bases). This CDR3 has 20 amino acids. Germline assignment: CDR1 TSWWSYY and CDR2 QGS. CDR3 in DNA: TGTGCTCTCGGGGAACTTGGCCTCAGCCTCCTCAGGGCTTTGACAGCACAACTCTTCTTT. It specifies CALGELGLSLLRALTAQLFF.

This clone was recorded a few times. The TCRdb protein, from a much larger clone, departs from this DNA's translation at residue 11, likely by read error; the protein shown derives from the DNA. The V call is TRDV1, the J call TRDJ1; D is unresolved. Germline values: CDR1 TSWWSYY, CDR2 QGS. With 1 base removed from V and 1 base from J, the gap between germline ends came to 16 bases. The CDR3 is 17 residues long. As DNA, the CDR3 is TGTGCTCTTGGGGAACGCAAGGGAGCCCAGTGCACCGATAAACTCATCTTT. It encodes CALGERKGAQCTDKLIF.

Points on this clone: The protein that TCRdb holds for this DNA derives from a much larger clone and differs from the translated DNA at residue 8, which likely indicates a read error; the protein shown here is translated from the DNA. This sequence joins TRDV1 and TRDJ1; 7 positions match TRDD2. The CDR3 is 22 amino acids. Trimming took 9 bases from V and 2 from J; bases not matched to a gene: 33. The V gene's germline CDR1 is TSWWSYY and CDR2 QGS. CDR3 loop: CALGKTPSFLTNLASPTDKLIF. The CDR3 nucleotides read TGTGCTCTCGGGAAGACCCCATCCTTCCTCACCAATTTAGCGTCTCCAACCGATAAACTCATCTTT.

Worth noting for this clone: Translating this DNA gives a protein that differs at residue 12 from the TCRdb one, which belongs to a much larger clone; a read error is likely, and the protein shown is this translation. The chain carries TRDV1 and TRDJ1, with 10 bases matching TRDD3. The length of the CDR3 is 22 residues. The germline CDR1 and CDR2 sequences are TSWWSYY and QGS. After removal of 0 bases from V and 0 bases from J, the junction contained 19 bases not matched to a gene. This CDR3 is CALGELRRYWGMRYPNTDKLIF. CDR3 bases: TGTGCTCTTGGGGAACTACGGCGATACTGGGGGATGCGCTATCCTAACACCGATAAACTCATCTTT.

On this clone: A read error is the likely source, as a far larger clone sits one nucleotide away. At the DNA level, this CDR3 is encoded by other sequences in the same sample as well. The CDR3: CACDTGSYWGIRVTDKLIF. As DNA, the CDR3 is TGTGCCTGTGACACCGGCTCCTACTGGGGGATACGAGTCACCGATAAGCTCATCTTT. No call exists for the J gene, whereas the V gene is TRDV2; no DNA check was done on the table's D call, TRDD3. This CDR3 comprises 19 residues. CDR1 GEAIGNYY and CDR2 EKD come from the germline V gene.

Concerning this clone: The protein given by TCRdb reflects a much larger clone and differs at residue 13 from this DNA's translation, likely from a read error; the protein shown is the DNA's translation. The gene calls are TRAV38-2/DV8 and TRDJ1, with D possibly matching TRDD2 (8 bases). Looked up from germline, CDR1 is TSESDYY and CDR2 is QEAYKQQN. The CDR3 totals 21 residues. V was cut by 2 bases and J by 0 bases, with 29 bases left in between. CDR3 sequence: CAYRRVFLRGGGRYYTDKLIF. In DNA form, the CDR3 reads TGTGCTTATAGGAGGGTCTTCCTACGGGGTGGGGGACGCTACTACACCGATAAACTCATCTTT.

About this clone: This likely reflects a read error, since a far larger clone is one base away. Other nucleotide sequences in the sample specify the same CDR3. The chain combines TRDV1 with TRDJ1; D perhaps matches TRDD3 (6 bases). The V end lost 0 bases, the J end lost 5 bases, and 37 bases lay between the germline ends. The CDR3 length is 23 residues. Germline lookup yields CDR1 TSWWSYY and CDR2 QGS. CDR3 nucleotides: TGTGCTCTTGGGGAACTAGGCTCTATGGTTGGGCACCACTCTCCCTGGGGATGGGATAAACTCATCTTT. It is translated as CALGELGSMVGHHSPWGWDKLIF.

Only a few counts were recorded for this clone. TCRdb assigns this DNA the protein of a much larger clone, which departs from its translation at residue 17; this likely reflects a read error, and the protein shown comes from translating the DNA. The genes are TRDV1 and TRDJ1; TRDD3 might be the D (6 bases). Per germline, CDR1 TSWWSYY and CDR2 QGS. CDR3 length: 20 amino acids. This CDR3 is CALGEQRGSPRWDKADRLIF. The CDR3 coding sequence is TGTGCTCTTGGGGAACAAAGGGGCTCCCCACGATGGGATAAAGCCGATAGACTCATCTTT.

V gene TRDV1 combines with J gene TRDJ1, with TRDD3 matching over 7 bases. Here the J gene was assigned by germline matching of the DNA, as TCRdb has none. This CDR3 region has 17 residues. V trimming: 2 bases; J trimming: 10 bases; junction bases outside the gene matches: 19. Germline V gene data show CDR1 as TSWWSYY and CDR2 as QGS. The CDR3 DNA is TGTGCTCTTGGGGAAGGGAGTTGCCGGGCTGGGGGGTATCGACTCATCTTT. Translation: CALGEGSCRAGGYRLIF.

The table lists this clone with a few counts. The protein TCRdb lists belongs to a much larger clone and differs from this DNA's translation at residue 12, which points to a read error; the protein shown is made from the DNA. This chain links TRDV1 with TRDJ1; D unresolved. Trimming cost V 0 bases and J 1 base, with 27 bases left between them. Looked up from germline, CDR1 is TSWWSYY and CDR2 is QGS. The CDR3 consists of 21 residues. The CDR3 coding sequence is TGTGCTCTTGGGGAACTAGGGCACTACTTCGGAAACCTGAGGCCCACCGATAAACTCATCTTT. It is translated as CALGELGHYFGNLRPTDKLIF.

This clone was counted a few times. The mismatch at residue 15 between this DNA's translation and the TCRdb protein of a much larger clone likely reflects a read error; the protein shown is translated from the DNA. This sequence joins TRDV1 and TRDJ1; 10 bases fit TRDD3. Per germline, CDR1 TSWWSYY and CDR2 QGS. J lost 10 bases, V lost 0 bases, and 17 bases had no gene match. The CDR3 runs 18 residues. The DNA of the CDR3 is TGTGCTCTTGGGGAACTTTTCCCACTCCACTGGGGGATGAGAAGACTCATCTTT. This translates into CALGELFPLHWGMRRLIF.

This clone was seen more than once but under ten times. This probably arose from a read error, given a far larger clone one base away. The sample holds other DNA sequences that translate to the same CDR3. This CDR3 reads CALAFGGYTDKLIF. CDR3 bases: TGTGCCCTTGCGTTTGGGGGATACACCGATAAACTCATCTTT. The rearrangement joins TRDV1 to TRDJ1, with 8 bases lining up with TRDD3. The CDR3 covers 14 residues. Germline CDR1 and CDR2: TSWWSYY and QGS.

With respect to this clone: This is likely an artifact of a read error, given a far larger clone one base away. The sample has other DNA sequences that encode this CDR3 too. The rearrangement joins TRDV1 to TRDJ3; the D call may be TRDD2 or TRDD3 (7 bases each). TCRdb gives no J gene; it was assigned here by matching the DNA to germline. CDR3 length equals 25 residues. V gave up 3 bases and J gave up 0 bases, with 33 bases separating them. Germline V gives CDR1 TSWWSYY, CDR2 QGS. The CDR3 sequence: CALGDPIFLQGDNRADSWDTRQMFF. DNA of the CDR3: TGTGCTCTTGGGGATCCAATTTTCCTACAAGGGGATAACCGTGCGGACTCCTGGGACACCCGACAGATGTTTTTC.

This clone has only a few counts. The mismatch at residue 20 between this DNA's translation and the TCRdb protein of a much larger clone likely reflects a read error; the protein shown is translated from the DNA. No J gene call was made, and the V gene is TRDV1; the table names TRDD3, a call not compared with the DNA. The CDR3 is made up of 21 amino acids. Germline V gene lookup returns CDR1 TSWWSYY and CDR2 QGS. The CDR3 nucleotides read TGTGCTCTTGGGGAACTCCGCCCTGGGGGATTAGGAACTTTACGAACCGATAAACTCACCTTT. Translated: CALGELRPGGLGTLRTDKLTF.

This clone was recorded at least ten times. The chain joins TRDV1 to TRDJ1; 8 nucleotides align to TRDD3. Per the germline V gene, CDR1 is TSWWSYY and CDR2 is QGS. Trimming at V came to 0 bases and at J to 9 bases, leaving 18 bases not matched to a gene. The CDR3 runs to 18 residues. CDR3 sequence: CALGELLLRPHTGGQLIF. DNA for the CDR3: TGTGCTCTTGGGGAACTTCTCCTACGGCCGCATACTGGGGGTCAACTCATCTTT.

This clone was seen at least ten times. This DNA translates differently at residue 15 from the TCRdb protein, which is that of a much larger clone; a read error is likely, and the protein shown is the DNA's own translation. V usage is TRDV1 and J usage is TRDJ1, with 9 positions matching TRDD2. Germline-derived CDR1 and CDR2 are TSWWSYY and QGS. CDR3 size: 22 residues. Trimming cost V 0 bases and J 2 bases; bases outside gene matches: 22. The CDR3 sequence: CALGELHTTRLPTFGFTDKLIF. DNA for the CDR3: TGTGCTCTTGGGGAACTGCATACCACCCGCCTTCCTACTTTCGGTTTTACCGATAAACTCATCTTT.

This clone was detected ten times or more. The protein TCRdb lists belongs to a much larger clone and differs from this DNA's translation at residue 19, which points to a read error; the protein shown is made from the DNA. The genes are TRDV1 and TRDJ1, with TRDD3 as a possible D gene (6 bases). The CDR3 covers 22 residues. Germline V lookup: CDR1 TSWWSYY, CDR2 QGS. The CDR3 nucleotides are TGTGCTCTTAACAATTTAAGGGAGGCCTCCTGGAGCGGGGATGGAGGGACCGATAGACTCATCTTT. Amino acid sequence: CALNNLREASWSGDGGTDRLIF.

This clone was counted many times. A much bigger clone sits one base away, suggesting this may be a read error. The same CDR3 is also encoded by other DNA sequences in this sample. This chain connects TRDV1 to TRDJ1; 9 bases agree with TRDD3. The germline CDR1 and CDR2 sequences are TSWWSYY and QGS. The CDR3 has 23 residues. The V segment lost 1 base and the J segment 3 bases; nucleotides outside the gene matches: 27. CDR3 sequence reads: CALGEPLLLLYWGNLETADKLIF. In DNA form, the CDR3 reads TGTGCTCTTGGGGAACCTCTCCTCCTCCTGTACTGGGGGAACTTGGAAACGGCCGATAAACTCATCTTT.

This clone has ten or more counts. A far larger clone is a single base away, which makes a read error likely. Other DNA sequences in the sample encode the same CDR3. Here the CDR3 reads CACDTAGVLGDTVRDKLIF. The CDR3 region has the DNA TGTGCCTGTGACACCGCGGGTGTACTGGGGGATACAGTAAGAGATAAACTCATCTTC. The V gene call reads TRDV2; no J gene was called; the table's TRDD3 call for D was not verified on the DNA. This CDR3 region has 19 residues. The germline gives CDR1 GEAIGNYY, CDR2 EKD.